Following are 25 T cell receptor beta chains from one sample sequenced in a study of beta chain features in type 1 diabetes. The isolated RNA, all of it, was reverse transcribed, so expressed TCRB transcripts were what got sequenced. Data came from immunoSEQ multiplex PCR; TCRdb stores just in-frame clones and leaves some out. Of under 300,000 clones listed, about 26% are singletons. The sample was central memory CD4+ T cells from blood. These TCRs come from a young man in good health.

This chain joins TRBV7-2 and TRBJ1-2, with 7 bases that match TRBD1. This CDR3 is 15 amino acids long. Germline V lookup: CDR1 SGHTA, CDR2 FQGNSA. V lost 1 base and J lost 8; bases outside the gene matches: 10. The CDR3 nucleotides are TGTGCCAGCAGCTTAGAAAGGGACAGCGACTGGGGCTACACCTTC. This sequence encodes CASSLERDSDWGYTF.

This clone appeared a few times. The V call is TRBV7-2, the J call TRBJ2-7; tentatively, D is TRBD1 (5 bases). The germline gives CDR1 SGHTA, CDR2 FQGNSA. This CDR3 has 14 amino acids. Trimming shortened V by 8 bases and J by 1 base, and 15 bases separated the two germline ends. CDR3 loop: CASLLGAPSYEQYF. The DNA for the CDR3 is TGTGCCAGCCTACTTGGGGCTCCTTCCTACGAGCAGTACTTC. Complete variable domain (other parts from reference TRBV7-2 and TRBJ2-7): GAGVSQSPSNKVTEKGKDVELRCDPISGHTALYWYRQSLGQGLEFLIYFQGNSAPDKSGLPSDRFSAERTGGSVSTLTIQRTQQEDSAVYLCASLLGAPSYEQYFGPGTRLTVT.

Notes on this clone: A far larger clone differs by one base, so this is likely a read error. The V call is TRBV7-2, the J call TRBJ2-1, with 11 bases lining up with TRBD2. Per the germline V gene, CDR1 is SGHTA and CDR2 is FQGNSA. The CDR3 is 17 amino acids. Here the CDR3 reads CSSSLRLAGLSYNEQFF. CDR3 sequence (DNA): TGTTCCAGCAGCCTCCGACTAGCGGGGCTCTCCTACAATGAGCAGTTCTTC. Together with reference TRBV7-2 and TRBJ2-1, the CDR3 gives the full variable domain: GAGVSQSPSNKVTEKGKDVELRCDPISGHTALYWYRQSLGQGLEFLIYFQGNSAPDKSGLPSDRFSAERTGGSVSTLTIQRTQQEDSAVYLCSSSLRLAGLSYNEQFFGPGTRLTVL.

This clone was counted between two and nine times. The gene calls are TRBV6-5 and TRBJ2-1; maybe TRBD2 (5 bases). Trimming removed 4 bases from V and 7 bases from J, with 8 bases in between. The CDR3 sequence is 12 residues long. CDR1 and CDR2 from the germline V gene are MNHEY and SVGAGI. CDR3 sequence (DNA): TGTGCCAGCAGTTCAGTAGCGAATGAGCAGTTCTTC. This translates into CASSSVANEQFF.

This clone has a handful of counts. The CDR3 reads CASSRDGTFSNEQFF. DNA for the CDR3: TGTGCCAGCAGCCGTGACGGGACGTTCAGCAATGAGCAGTTCTTC. V is TRBV7-7 and J is TRBJ2-1; either TRBD1 or TRBD2 may supply D (5 bases each). The CDR3 is 15 residues long. Trimming shortened V by 5 bases and J by 6 bases, and 17 bases separated the two germline ends. The germline V gene has CDR1 SSHAT and CDR2 FNYEAQ (reference sequence).

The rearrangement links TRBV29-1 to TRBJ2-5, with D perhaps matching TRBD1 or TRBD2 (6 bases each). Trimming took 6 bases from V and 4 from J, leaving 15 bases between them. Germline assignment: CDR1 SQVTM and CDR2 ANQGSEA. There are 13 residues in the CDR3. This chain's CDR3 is CSVGGGGAETQYF. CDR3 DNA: TGCAGCGTCGGAGGAGGGGGAGCAGAGACCCAGTACTTC.

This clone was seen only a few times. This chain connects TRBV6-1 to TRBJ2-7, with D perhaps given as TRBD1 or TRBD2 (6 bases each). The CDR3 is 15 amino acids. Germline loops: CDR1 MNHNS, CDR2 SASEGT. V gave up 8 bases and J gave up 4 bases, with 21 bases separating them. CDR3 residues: CASGALRGARYEQYF. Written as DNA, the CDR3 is TGTGCCAGCGGAGCCCTGAGGGGGGCAAGGTACGAGCAGTACTTC.

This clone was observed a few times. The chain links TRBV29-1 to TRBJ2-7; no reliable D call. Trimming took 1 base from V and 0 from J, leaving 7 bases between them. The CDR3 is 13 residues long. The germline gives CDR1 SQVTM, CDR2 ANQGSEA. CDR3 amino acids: CSVEATASYEQYF. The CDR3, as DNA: TGCAGCGTTGAAGCTACAGCCTCCTACGAGCAGTACTTC.

The CDR3 region is CSGLQGGETQYF. In DNA, the CDR3 is TGCAGCGGACTACAGGGGGGGGAGACCCAGTACTTC. The gene calls are TRBV29-1 and TRBJ2-5, with D possibly matching TRBD1 (8 bases). Per the germline V gene, CDR1 is SQVTM and CDR2 is ANQGSEA. The V end lost 7 bases, the J end lost 5 bases, and 14 bases lay between the germline ends. This CDR3 spans 12 amino acids. Full variable domain (remainder filled in from reference TRBV29-1 and TRBJ2-5): SAVISQKPSRDICQRGTSLTIQCQVDSQVTMMFWYRQQPGQSLTLIATANQGSEATYESGFVIDKFPISRPNLTFSTLTVSNMSPEDSSIYLCSGLQGGETQYFGPGTRLLVL.

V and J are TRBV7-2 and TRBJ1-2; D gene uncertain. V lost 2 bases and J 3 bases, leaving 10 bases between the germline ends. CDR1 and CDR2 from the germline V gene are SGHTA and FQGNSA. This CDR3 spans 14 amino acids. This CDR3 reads CASSLSSSHYGYTF. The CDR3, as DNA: TGTGCCAGCAGCTTAAGTTCCAGCCACTATGGCTACACCTTC.

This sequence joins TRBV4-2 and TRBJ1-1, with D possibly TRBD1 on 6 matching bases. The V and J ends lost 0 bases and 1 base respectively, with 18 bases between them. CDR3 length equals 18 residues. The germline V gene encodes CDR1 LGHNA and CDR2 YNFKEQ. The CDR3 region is CASSQDQGTGYPNTEAFF. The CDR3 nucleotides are TGTGCCAGCAGCCAAGATCAGGGGACGGGTTACCCGAACACTGAAGCTTTCTTT.

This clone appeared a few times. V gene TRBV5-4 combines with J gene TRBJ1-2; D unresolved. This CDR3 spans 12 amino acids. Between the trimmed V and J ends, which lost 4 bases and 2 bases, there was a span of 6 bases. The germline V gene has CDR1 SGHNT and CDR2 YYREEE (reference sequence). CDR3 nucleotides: TGTGCCAGCAGCCCGGGGAACTATGGCTACACCTTC. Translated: CASSPGNYGYTF.

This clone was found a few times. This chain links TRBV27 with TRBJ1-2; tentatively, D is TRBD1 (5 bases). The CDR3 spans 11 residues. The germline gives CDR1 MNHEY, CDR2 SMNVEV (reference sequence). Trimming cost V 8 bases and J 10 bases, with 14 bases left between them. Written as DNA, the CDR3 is TGTGCCAGCTCGGGGCAAGGCGTCTACACCTTC. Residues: CASSGQGVYTF.

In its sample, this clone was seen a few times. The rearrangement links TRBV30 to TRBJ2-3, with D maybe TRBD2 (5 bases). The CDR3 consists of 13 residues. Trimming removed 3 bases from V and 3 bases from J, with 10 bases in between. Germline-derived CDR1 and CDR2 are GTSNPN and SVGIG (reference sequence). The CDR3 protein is CAWRALATDTQYF. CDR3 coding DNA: TGTGCCTGGAGGGCCCTAGCAACAGATACGCAGTATTTT.

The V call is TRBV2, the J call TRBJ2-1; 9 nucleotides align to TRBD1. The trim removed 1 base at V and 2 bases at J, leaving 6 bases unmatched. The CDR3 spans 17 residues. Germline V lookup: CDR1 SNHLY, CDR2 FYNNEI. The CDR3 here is CASSEGEDRGTYNEQFF. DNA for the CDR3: TGTGCCAGCAGTGAAGGCGAGGACAGGGGCACCTACAATGAGCAGTTCTTC.

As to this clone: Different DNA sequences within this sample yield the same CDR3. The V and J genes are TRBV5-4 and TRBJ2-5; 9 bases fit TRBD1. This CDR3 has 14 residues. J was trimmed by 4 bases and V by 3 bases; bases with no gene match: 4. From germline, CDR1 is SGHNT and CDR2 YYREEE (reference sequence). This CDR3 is CASSSPGQGETQYF. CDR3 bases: TGTGCCAGCAGCTCCCCGGGACAGGGAGAGACCCAGTACTTC.

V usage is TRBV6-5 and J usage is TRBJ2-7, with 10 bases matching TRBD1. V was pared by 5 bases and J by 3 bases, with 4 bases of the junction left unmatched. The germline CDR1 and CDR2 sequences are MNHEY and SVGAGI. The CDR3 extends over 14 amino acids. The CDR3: CASSGDRGNYEQYF. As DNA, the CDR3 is TGTGCCAGCAGTGGGGACAGGGGAAACTACGAGCAGTACTTC.

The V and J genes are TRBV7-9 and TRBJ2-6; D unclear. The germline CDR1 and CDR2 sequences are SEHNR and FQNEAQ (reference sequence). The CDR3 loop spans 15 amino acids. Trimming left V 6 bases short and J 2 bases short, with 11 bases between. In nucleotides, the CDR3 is TGTGCCAGCAGACTGACTGCGGCTGGGGCCAACGTCCTGACTTTC. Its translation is CASRLTAAGANVLTF.

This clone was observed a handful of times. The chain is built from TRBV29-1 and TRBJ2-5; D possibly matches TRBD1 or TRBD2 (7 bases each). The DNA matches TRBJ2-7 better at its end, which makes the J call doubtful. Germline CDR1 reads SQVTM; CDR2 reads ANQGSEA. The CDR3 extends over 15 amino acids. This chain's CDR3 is CSVRSGGQSVYEQYF. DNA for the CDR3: TGCAGCGTCCGCTCGGGGGGACAGAGCGTCTACGAGCAGTACTTC.

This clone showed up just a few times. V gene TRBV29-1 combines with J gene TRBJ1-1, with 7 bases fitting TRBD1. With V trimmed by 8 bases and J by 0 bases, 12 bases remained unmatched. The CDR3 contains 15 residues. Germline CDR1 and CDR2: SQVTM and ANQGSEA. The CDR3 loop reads CSSQTGTEVNTEAFF. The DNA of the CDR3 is TGCAGCTCCCAAACAGGGACAGAAGTGAACACTGAAGCTTTCTTT.

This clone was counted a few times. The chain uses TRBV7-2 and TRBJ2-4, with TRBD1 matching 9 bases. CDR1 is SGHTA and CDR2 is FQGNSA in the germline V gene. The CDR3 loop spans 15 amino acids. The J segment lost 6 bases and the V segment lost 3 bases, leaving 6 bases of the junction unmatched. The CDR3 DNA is TGTGCCAGCAGCTTCGGACAGGGGAAGGGAAACATTCAGTACTTC. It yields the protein CASSFGQGKGNIQYF.

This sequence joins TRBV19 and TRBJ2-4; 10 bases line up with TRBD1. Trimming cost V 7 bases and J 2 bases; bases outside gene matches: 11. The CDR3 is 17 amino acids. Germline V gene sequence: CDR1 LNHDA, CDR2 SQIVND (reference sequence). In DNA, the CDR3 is TGTGCCAGTACCACCTCGGGGACAGGGGATCCCAAAAACATTCAGTACTTC. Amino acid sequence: CASTTSGTGDPKNIQYF.

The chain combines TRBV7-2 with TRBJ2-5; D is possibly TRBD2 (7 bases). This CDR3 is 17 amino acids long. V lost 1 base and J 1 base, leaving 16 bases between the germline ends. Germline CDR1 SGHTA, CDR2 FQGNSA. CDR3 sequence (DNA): TGTGCCAGCAGCTTAGGGTACAGGGAGGGTAGCCAAGAGACCCAGTACTTC. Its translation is CASSLGYREGSQETQYF. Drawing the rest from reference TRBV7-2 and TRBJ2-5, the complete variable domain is GAGVSQSPSNKVTEKGKDVELRCDPISGHTALYWYRQSLGQGLEFLIYFQGNSAPDKSGLPSDRFSAERTGGSVSTLTIQRTQQEDSAVYLCASSLGYREGSQETQYFGPGTRLLVL.

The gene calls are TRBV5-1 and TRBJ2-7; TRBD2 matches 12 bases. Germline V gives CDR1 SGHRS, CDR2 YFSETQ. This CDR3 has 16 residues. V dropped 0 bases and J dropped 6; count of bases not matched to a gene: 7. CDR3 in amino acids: CASSLELAGGLREQYF. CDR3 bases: TGCGCCAGCAGCTTGGAACTAGCGGGAGGTTTGCGCGAGCAGTACTTC.

CDR3: CASSLLFTGELFF. The CDR3 coding sequence is TGCGCCAGCAGCCTTCTTTTTACCGGGGAGCTGTTTTTT. J is TRBJ2-2 and V is TRBV4-1; no clear D gene. Between the trimmed V and J ends, which lost 4 bases and 5 bases, there was a span of 8 bases. Germline V CDR1 and CDR2: MGHRA, YSYEKL. This CDR3 spans 13 amino acids.